The clone carrying this TCR beta chain was observed at least ten times. The antigen is unknown. V was pared by 3 bases and J by 7 bases, with 5 bases of the junction left unmatched. This CDR3 region has 15 residues. Amplification of TCR beta CDR3 regions was performed using RNA transcripts as template. The HTBI set primed first-round TCR CDR3 RT-PCR. TCRdb used MiXCR to reprocess the multiplex PCR reads, holding one entry per CDR3 protein. The profile shows a few hundred thousand distinct CDR3 sequences, around 14% of them singletons. Graves' hyperthyroidism is called stable when ophthalmopathy does not progress within 18 months. The record originates from a study of T cells in Graves' hyperthyroidism and ophthalmopathy. Broader study findings: Using 13 V-J features, a model discriminated ophthalmopathy from stable hyperthyroidism.

The rearrangement links TRBV12-3 or TRBV12-4 to TRBJ2-7; 14 nucleotides line up with TRBD2. The sequenced sample consisted of blood. The origin of this receptor is a woman between 18 and 29 years old with Graves' hyperthyroidism. CDR3 nucleotide sequence: TGTGCCAGCAGTTTCGGGACTAGCGGGAGCCGGGAGCAGTACTTC. This codes for CASSFGTSGSREQYF.